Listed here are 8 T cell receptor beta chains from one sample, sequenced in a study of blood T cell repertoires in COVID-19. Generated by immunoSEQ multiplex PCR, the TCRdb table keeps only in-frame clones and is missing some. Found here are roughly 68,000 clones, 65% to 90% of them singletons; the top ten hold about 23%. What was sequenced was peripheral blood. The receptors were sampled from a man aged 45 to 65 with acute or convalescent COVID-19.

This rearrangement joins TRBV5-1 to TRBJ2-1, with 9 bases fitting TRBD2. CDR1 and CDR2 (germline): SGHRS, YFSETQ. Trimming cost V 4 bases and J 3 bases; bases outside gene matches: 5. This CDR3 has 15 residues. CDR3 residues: CASSDPSGDYNEQFF. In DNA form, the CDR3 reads TGCGCCAGCAGCGATCCTAGCGGGGACTACAATGAGCAGTTCTTC.

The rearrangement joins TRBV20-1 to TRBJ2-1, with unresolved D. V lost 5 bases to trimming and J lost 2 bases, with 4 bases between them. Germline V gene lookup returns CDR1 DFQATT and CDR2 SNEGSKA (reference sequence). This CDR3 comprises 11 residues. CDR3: CSAPAYNEQFF. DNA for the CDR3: TGCAGTGCTCCGGCCTACAATGAGCAGTTCTTC.

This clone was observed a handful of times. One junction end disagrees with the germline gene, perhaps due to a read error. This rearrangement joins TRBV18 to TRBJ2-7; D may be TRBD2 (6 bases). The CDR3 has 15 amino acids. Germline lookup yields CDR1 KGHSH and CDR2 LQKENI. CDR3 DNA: TGTGCCAGCTCAACACCACTAGCAGGAGCCTACGAGCAGTACTTC. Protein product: CASSTPLAGAYEQYF.

CDR3 sequence reads: CASSQDEPGYGYTF. The CDR3 nucleotides read TGTGCCAGCAGCCAAGATGAACCGGGCTATGGCTACACCTTC. This sequence joins TRBV14 and TRBJ1-2; D gene unclear. Trimming stripped 0 bases from V and 4 bases from J, with 9 bases between. The V gene's germline CDR1 is SGHDN and CDR2 FVKESK. This CDR3 is built from 14 residues. Complete variable domain (other parts from reference TRBV14 and TRBJ1-2): EAGVTQFPSHSVIEKGQTVTLRCDPISGHDNLYWYRRVMGKEIKFLLHFVKESKQDESGMPNNRFLAERTGGTYSTLKVQPAELEDSGVYFCASSQDEPGYGYTFGSGTRLTVV.

The DNA for the CDR3 is TGTGCCAGCAGAACCGGGACAGCCGCAGGATGGTACGAGCAGTACTTC. Its protein product is CASRTGTAAGWYEQYF. V usage is TRBV2 and J usage is TRBJ2-7; 7 bases line up with TRBD1. J lost 4 bases, V lost 6 bases, and 15 bases had no gene match. Germline CDR1 is SNHLY and CDR2 is FYNNEI. The CDR3 has 16 residues.

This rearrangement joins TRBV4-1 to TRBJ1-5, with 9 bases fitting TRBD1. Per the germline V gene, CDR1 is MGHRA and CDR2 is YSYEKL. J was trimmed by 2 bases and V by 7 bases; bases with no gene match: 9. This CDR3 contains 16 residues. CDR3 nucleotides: TGCGCCAGCACCCCAACAGGGGGCGCGGGCAATCAGCCCCAGCATTTT. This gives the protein CASTPTGGAGNQPQHF.

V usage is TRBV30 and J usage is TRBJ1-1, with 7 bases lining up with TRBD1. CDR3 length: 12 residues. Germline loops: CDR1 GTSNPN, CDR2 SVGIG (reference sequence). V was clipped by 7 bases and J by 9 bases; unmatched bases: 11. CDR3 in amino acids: CASRQGSGQAFF. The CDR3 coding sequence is TGTGCCTCTAGACAGGGCTCTGGGCAAGCTTTCTTT.

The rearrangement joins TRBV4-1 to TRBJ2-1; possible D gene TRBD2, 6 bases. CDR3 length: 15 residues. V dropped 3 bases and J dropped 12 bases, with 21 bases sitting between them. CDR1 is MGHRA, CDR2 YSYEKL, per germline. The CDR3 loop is CASSHPGLEGIRQFF. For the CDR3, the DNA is TGCGCCAGCAGCCACCCGGGGTTGGAGGGGATAAGGCAGTTCTTC.